The T cell receptor (beta chain) described here comes from a study of blood T cell repertoires in COVID-19. Study-wide context: The United States, Italy and Spain were the sources of the acute and convalescent COVID-19 samples.

Clones were read by immunoSEQ multiplex PCR, and TCRdb kept only the in-frame ones, dropping some. The sample comprises some 270,000 clones, 80% to 90% of which are singletons, and roughly 9.6% rests with the top ten. Sequencing was done on a sample of peripheral blood. The sequence came from a woman in her 70s with acute or convalescent COVID-19.

For the CDR3, the DNA is TGTGCCAGCCAGACAGGGGATAGTGAAAAACTGTTTTTT. Amino acids: CASQTGDSEKLFF. V usage is TRBV2 and J usage is TRBJ1-4, with 8 nucleotides matching TRBD1. Unmatched junction bases numbered 6, after V lost 8 bases and J lost 7 bases. CDR1 and CDR2 from the germline V gene are SNHLY and FYNNEI. The CDR3 runs 13 residues.